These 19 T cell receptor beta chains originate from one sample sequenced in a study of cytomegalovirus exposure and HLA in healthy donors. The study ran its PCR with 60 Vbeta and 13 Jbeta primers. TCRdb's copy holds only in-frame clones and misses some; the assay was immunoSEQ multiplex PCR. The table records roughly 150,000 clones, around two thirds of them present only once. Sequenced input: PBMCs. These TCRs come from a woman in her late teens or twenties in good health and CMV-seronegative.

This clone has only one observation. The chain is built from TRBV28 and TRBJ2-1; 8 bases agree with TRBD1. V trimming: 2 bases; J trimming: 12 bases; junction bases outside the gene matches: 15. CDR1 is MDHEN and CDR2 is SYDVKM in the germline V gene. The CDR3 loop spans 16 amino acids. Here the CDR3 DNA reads TGTGCCAGCAGTTTAGTACAGGGGGGCTCAACGAGCGGGCAGTTCTTC. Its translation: CASSLVQGGSTSGQFF.

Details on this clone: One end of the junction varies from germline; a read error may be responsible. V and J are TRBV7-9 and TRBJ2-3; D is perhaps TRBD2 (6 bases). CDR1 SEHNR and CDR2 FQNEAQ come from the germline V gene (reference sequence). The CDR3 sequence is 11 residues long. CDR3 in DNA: TGTGCCAGCGGTATCGGCCGGGAGACACTTTTT. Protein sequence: CASGIGRETLF.

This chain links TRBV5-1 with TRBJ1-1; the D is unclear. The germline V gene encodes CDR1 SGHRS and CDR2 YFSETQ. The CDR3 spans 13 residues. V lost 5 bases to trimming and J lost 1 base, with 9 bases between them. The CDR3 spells CASRSGSNTEAFF. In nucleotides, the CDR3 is TGCGCCAGCAGATCGGGATCGAACACTGAAGCTTTCTTT. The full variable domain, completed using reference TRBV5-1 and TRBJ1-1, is KAGVTQTPRYLIKTRGQQVTLSCSPISGHRSVSWYQQTPGQGLQFLFEYFSETQRNKGNFPGRFSGRQFSNSRSEMNVSTLELGDSALYLCASRSGSNTEAFFGQGTRLTVV.

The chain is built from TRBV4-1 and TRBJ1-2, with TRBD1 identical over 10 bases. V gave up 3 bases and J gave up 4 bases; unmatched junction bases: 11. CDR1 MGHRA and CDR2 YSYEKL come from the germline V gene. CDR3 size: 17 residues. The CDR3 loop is CASSHATGTGEVYGYTF. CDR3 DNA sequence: TGCGCCAGCAGCCATGCGACCGGGACAGGGGAGGTCTATGGCTACACCTTC.

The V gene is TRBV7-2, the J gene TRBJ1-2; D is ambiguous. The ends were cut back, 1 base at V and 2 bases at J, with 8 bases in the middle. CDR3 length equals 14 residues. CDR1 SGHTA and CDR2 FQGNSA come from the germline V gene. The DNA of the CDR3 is TGTGCCAGCAGCTTAGGTGGAGGGAACTATGGCTACACCTTC. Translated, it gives CASSLGGGNYGYTF.

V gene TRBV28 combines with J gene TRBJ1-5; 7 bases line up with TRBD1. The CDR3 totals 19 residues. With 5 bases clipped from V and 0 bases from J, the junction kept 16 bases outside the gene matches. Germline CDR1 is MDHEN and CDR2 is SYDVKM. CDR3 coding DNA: TGTGCCAGCAGTCCCCGGGACAGCCGGGAGTTATATAGCAATCAGCCCCAGCATTTT. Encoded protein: CASSPRDSRELYSNQPQHF. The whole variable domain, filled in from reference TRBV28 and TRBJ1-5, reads DVKVTQSSRYLVKRTGEKVFLECVQDMDHENMFWYRQDPGLGLRLIYFSYDVKMKEKGDIPEGYSVSREKKERFSLILESASTNQTSMYLCASSPRDSRELYSNQPQHFGDGTRLSIL.

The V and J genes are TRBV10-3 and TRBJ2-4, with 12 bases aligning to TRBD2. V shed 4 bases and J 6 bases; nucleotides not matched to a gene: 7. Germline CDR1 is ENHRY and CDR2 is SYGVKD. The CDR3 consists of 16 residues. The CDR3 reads CAISAGGTSGPNIQYF. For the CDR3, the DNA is TGTGCCATCAGTGCCGGGGGGACTAGCGGGCCAAACATTCAGTACTTC.

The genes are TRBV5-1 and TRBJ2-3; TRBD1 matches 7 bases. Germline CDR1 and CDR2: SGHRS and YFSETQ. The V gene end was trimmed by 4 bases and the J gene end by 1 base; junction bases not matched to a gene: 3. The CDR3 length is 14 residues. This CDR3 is CASSRGQGTDTQYF. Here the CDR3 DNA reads TGCGCCAGCAGCCGCGGACAGGGCACAGATACGCAGTATTTT.

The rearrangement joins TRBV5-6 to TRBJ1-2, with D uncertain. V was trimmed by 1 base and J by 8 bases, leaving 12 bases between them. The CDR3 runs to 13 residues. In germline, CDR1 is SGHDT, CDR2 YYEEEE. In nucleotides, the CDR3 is TGTGCCAGCAGCTTGTTCCTAAGCCCCGGCTACACCTTC. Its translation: CASSLFLSPGYTF.

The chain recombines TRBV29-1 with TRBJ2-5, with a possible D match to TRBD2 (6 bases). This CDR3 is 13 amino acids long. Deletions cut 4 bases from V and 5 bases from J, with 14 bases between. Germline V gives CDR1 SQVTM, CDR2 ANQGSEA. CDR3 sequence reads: CSVASASEETQYF. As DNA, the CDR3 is TGCAGCGTTGCTTCGGCTAGCGAGGAGACCCAGTACTTC.

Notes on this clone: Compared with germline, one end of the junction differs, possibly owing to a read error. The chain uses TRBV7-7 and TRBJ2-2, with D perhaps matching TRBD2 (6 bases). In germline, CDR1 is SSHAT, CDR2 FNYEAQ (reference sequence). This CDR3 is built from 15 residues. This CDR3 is CASSPLQGGTGELFF. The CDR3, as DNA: TGTGCTAGCAGCCCGCTTCAGGGAGGCACCGGGGAGCTGTTTTTT.

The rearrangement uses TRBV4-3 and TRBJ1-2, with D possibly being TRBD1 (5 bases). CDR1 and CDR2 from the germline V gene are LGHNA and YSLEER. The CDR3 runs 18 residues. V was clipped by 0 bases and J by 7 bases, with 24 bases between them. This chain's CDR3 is CASSQDTMRPGDSSGYTF. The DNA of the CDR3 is TGCGCCAGCAGCCAAGATACCATGAGACCGGGGGATTCGAGTGGCTACACCTTC.

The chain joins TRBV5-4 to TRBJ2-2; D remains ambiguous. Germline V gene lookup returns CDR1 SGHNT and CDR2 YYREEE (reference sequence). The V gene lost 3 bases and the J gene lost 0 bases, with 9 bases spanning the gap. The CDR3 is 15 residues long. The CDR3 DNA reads TGTGCCAGCAGCTCTCACATGCCGAACACCGGGGAGCTGTTTTTT. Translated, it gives CASSSHMPNTGELFF.

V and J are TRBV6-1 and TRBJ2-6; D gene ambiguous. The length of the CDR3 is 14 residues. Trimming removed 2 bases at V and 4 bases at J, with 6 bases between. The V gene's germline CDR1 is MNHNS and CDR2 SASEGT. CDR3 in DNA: TGTGCCAGCAGTGAAATCCAGGGGGCCAACGTCCTGACTTTC. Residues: CASSEIQGANVLTF.

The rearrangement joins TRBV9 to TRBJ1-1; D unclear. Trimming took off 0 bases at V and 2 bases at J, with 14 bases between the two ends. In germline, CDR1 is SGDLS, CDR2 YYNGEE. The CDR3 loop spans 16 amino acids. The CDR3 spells CASSVGRGRKNTEAFF. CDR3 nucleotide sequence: TGTGCCAGCAGCGTAGGTCGAGGGAGGAAAAACACTGAAGCTTTCTTT. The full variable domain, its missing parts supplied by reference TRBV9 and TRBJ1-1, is DSGVTQTPKHLITATGQRVTLRCSPRSGDLSVYWYQQSLDQGLQFLIQYYNGEERAKGNILERFSAQQFPDLHSELNLSSLELGDSALYFCASSVGRGRKNTEAFFGQGTRLTVV.

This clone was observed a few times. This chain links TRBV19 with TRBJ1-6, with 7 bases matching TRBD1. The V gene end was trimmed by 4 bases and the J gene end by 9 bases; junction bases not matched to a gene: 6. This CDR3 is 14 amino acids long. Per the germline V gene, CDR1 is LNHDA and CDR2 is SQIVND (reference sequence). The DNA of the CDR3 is TGTGCCAGTAGTACCGACAGGGAAGCTTCACCCCTCCACTTT. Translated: CASSTDREASPLHF. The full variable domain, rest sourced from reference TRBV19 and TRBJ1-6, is DGGITQSPKYLFRKEGQNVTLSCEQNLNHDAMYWYRQDPGQGLRLIYYSQIVNDFQKGDIAEGYSVSREKKESFPLTVTSAQKNPTAFYLCASSTDREASPLHFGNGTRLTVT.

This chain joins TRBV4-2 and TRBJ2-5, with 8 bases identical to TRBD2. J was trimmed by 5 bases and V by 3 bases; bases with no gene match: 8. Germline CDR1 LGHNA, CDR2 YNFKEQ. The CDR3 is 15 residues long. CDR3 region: CASSHLSGEGETQYF. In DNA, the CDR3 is TGTGCCAGCAGCCACCTTAGCGGGGAAGGGGAGACCCAGTACTTC.

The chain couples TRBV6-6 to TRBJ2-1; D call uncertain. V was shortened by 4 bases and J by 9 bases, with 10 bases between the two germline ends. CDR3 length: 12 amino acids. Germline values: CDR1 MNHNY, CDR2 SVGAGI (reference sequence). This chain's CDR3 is CASSSASVEQFF. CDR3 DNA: TGTGCCAGCAGTTCCGCGTCGGTTGAGCAGTTCTTC.

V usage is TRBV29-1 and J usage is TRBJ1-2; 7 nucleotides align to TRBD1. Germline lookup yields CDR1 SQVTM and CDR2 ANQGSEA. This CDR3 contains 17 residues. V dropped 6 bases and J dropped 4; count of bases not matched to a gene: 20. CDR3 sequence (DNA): TGCAGCGTACTGCAGCCGGGACAGCCCGGCTTGATCTATGGCTACACCTTC. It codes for CSVLQPGQPGLIYGYTF.